The clone carrying this T cell receptor (beta chain) has just a few counts. This sample was taken from a study of early T cells in non-severe SARS-CoV-2 infection. Unique molecular identifiers (one per individual cDNA molecule) were attached. TCRdb recomputed calls from the 5' RACE reads with MiXCR, one row per CDR3 protein. The table includes roughly 100,000 distinct CDR3 sequences, roughly 12% detected once. The receptor was derived from an adult who was a healthcare worker with PCR-confirmed SARS-CoV-2 infection or an uninfected control (not recorded which). This specimen consisted of whole blood, obtained at baseline.

CDR3 sequence (DNA): TGTGCCAGCAGTTTAGTGGCTGGGAATGAGCAGTTCTTC. This translates into CASSLVAGNEQFF. The V call is TRBV12-3 or TRBV12-4, the J call TRBJ2-1; D not certain. V lost 1 base, J lost 7 bases, and 8 bases lay in between. CDR3 length: 13 residues.